This TCR beta chain came from a study of cytomegalovirus exposure and HLA in healthy donors. This clone was seen a few times. Its antigen is undetermined. The CDR3 has 10 residues. Trimming shortened V by 3 bases and J by 6 bases, and 5 bases separated the two germline ends. CDR1 and CDR2 (germline): SQVTM, ANQGSEA. The study's findings and limits: Reported performance of the classifier showed diagnosis of cytomegalovirus status with high specificity and sensitivity.

PCR amplification relied on 60 Vbeta primers (plus 13 Jbeta primers). In the original processing: There were tens of millions of unique TCR beta chains by a later count, and about 11 million of them were shared. The method was immunoSEQ multiplex PCR; TCRdb's version includes in-frame clones alone and lacks a portion of them. V and J calls and clone size are those listed in that table; D and trimming were worked out from the DNA. The data contain about 190,000 clones, approximately 80% of them seen just once; the ten biggest clones take up less than 6%. The source material was PBMCs. The V and J genes are TRBV29-1 and TRBJ1-2; no definite D call. The TCR comes from a woman under 40 in good health and CMV-seropositive. The CDR3 sequence: CSVDVDGYTF. In nucleotides, the CDR3 is TGCAGCGTTGATGTAGATGGCTACACCTTC.